Here is one T cell receptor beta chain with its context. The sample originates from a study of CD8+ T cells in alopecia areata. Investigators isolated RNA and reverse transcribed it into cDNA to act as the sequencing template. Repertoires were generated with immunoSEQ multiplex PCR, while TCRdb's copy carries only in-frame clones and drops some. The data contain more than 90,000 clones, roughly three fifths of them singletons. Treatment reported: oral pan-JAK inhibitor, 5-10 mg twice daily. Trimming removed 9 bases from V and 3 bases from J, with 12 bases in between. The CDR3 runs to 13 residues. Germline assignment: CDR1 SNHLY and CDR2 FYNNEI.

The V and J genes are TRBV2 and TRBJ2-1; perhaps TRBD1 as D (6 bases). The sample in question was CD8+ T cells sorted from blood, obtained at week 24, from a patient treated with tofacitinib. This clonotype was obtained from a human donor with alopecia areata. In DNA, the CDR3 is TGTGCCAGTTCCGGGACAAACTACAATGAGCAGTTCTTC. Amino acids: CASSGTNYNEQFF.